The next 17 T cell receptor beta chains were all read from a single sample in a study of blood T cell repertoires in COVID-19. The protocol was immunoSEQ multiplex PCR, while the TCRdb copy is restricted to in-frame clones and leaves out a portion. Among 200,000 to 250,000 clones listed, 86% were seen once. The sequenced material came from peripheral blood. Receptors were obtained from a woman between 45 and 65 years old with COVID-19, enrolled during active disease.

J is TRBJ1-2 and V is TRBV28, with D possibly TRBD1 on 5 matching bases. V lost 7 bases to trimming and J lost 4 bases, with 13 bases between them. CDR1 is MDHEN and CDR2 is SYDVKM in the germline V gene. The CDR3 is 13 residues long. This chain's CDR3 is CASIRAGSYGYTF. The CDR3 nucleotides read TGTGCCAGCATCAGGGCGGGGAGCTATGGCTACACCTTC.

This clone was seen only once. The rearrangement uses TRBV7-2 and TRBJ1-1; possible D gene TRBD1, 5 bases. This CDR3 is built from 13 residues. Germline CDR1 is SGHTA and CDR2 is FQGNSA. The germline V and J ends were trimmed by 7 bases and 5 bases, with 14 bases remaining between them. The CDR3 coding sequence is TGTGCCAGCACTGCCGGGACTGTAACTGAAGCTTTCTTT. Its protein product is CASTAGTVTEAFF.

The rearrangement links TRBV5-1 to TRBJ2-6, with a weak D call TRBD2 (5 bases). The germline V and J ends were trimmed by 6 bases and 1 base, with 11 bases remaining between them. CDR3 length: 15 residues. Germline CDR1 SGHRS, CDR2 YFSETQ. The CDR3 DNA sequence: TGCGCCAGCACCCGAGGGTTTTCTGGGGCCAACGTCCTGACTTTC. This sequence encodes CASTRGFSGANVLTF.

This rearrangement joins TRBV5-4 to TRBJ1-3; D not resolved. The length of the CDR3 is 13 residues. CDR1 is SGHNT and CDR2 is YYREEE in the germline V gene (reference sequence). Trimming cost V 0 bases and J 11 bases, with 12 bases left between them. The CDR3 reads CASSLVTPLAIYF. CDR3 nucleotides: TGTGCCAGCAGCTTGGTTACCCCTCTAGCCATATATTTT.

This CDR3 is CASRRDRGQTEAFF. The CDR3, as DNA: TGTGCCAGCAGACGAGACAGGGGGCAGACTGAAGCTTTCTTT. This chain uses TRBV6-5 with TRBJ1-1; 10 positions agree with TRBD1. The V segment lost 6 bases and the J segment 5 bases; nucleotides outside the gene matches: 6. The CDR3 covers 14 residues. Germline CDR1 MNHEY, CDR2 SVGAGI.

The V and J genes are TRBV6-5 and TRBJ2-1; 10 nucleotides line up with TRBD1. V shed 7 bases and J 6 bases; nucleotides not matched to a gene: 9. Per germline, CDR1 MNHEY and CDR2 SVGAGI. This CDR3 region has 15 residues. The chain's CDR3 is CASIRDRGRINEQFF. The DNA of the CDR3 is TGTGCCAGCATCCGCGACAGGGGGCGAATCAATGAGCAGTTCTTC.

The chain combines TRBV18 with TRBJ2-7; TRBD1 is a possible D gene (6 bases). V shed 5 bases and J shed 0 bases, with 11 bases lying between them. The CDR3 consists of 14 residues. The germline V gene has CDR1 KGHSH and CDR2 LQKENI. For the CDR3, the DNA is TGTGCCAGCTCAAAAGGACAGAGCTCCTACGAGCAGTACGTC. This gives the protein CASSKGQSSYEQYV.

The rearrangement uses TRBV11-2 and TRBJ2-5, with D possibly being TRBD1 (5 bases). CDR1 is SGHAT and CDR2 is FQNNGV in the germline V gene. V was clipped by 1 base and J by 4 bases, with 13 bases between them. The CDR3 extends over 15 amino acids. The CDR3 region has the DNA TGTGCCAGCAGCTTAGGGCGGATCCAGGGAGAGACCCAGTACTTC. It yields the protein CASSLGRIQGETQYF.

This clone was recorded a few times. CDR3 DNA: TGTGCCAGCAGCCCCTCGGACAGGCCCAATCAGCCCCAGCATTTT. Its protein product is CASSPSDRPNQPQHF. The chain recombines TRBV3-1 (or the pseudogene TRBV3-2) with TRBJ1-5, with 7 bases lining up with TRBD1. CDR3 size: 15 residues. Germline V gives CDR1 LGHDT, CDR2 YNNKEL (reference sequence). The trim removed 4 bases at V and 3 bases at J, leaving 6 bases unmatched.

The rearrangement joins TRBV20-1 to TRBJ2-1; the D is unclear. Germline CDR1 and CDR2: DFQATT and SNEGSKA (reference sequence). The CDR3 covers 12 residues. With 3 bases removed from V and 8 bases from J, the gap between germline ends came to 11 bases. DNA for the CDR3: TGCAGTGCTAGTTCCGACTCCGATGAGCAGTTCTTC. Its protein is CSASSDSDEQFF.

V and J are TRBV6-4 and TRBJ1-5, with D possibly TRBD1 on 5 matching bases. The V gene lost 11 bases and the J gene lost 4 bases, with 24 bases spanning the gap. CDR3 length equals 16 residues. Germline V gene sequence: CDR1 MRHNA, CDR2 SNTAGT. CDR3 nucleotide sequence: TGTGCCGGTCCCGGACGGTCCCGGGGGGGTAATCAGCCCCAGCATTTT. Its protein product is CAGPGRSRGGNQPQHF.

The chain employs TRBV6-1 and TRBJ2-3; D is undetermined. This CDR3 contains 14 residues. V was shortened by 2 bases and J by 5 bases, with 11 bases between the two germline ends. CDR1 and CDR2 from the germline V gene are MNHNS and SASEGT. CDR3 bases: TGTGCCAGCAGTGAATTGAAGCTAGTAGATACGCAGTATTTT. Protein product: CASSELKLVDTQYF.

The gene calls are TRBV3-1 (or the pseudogene TRBV3-2) and TRBJ2-3; TRBD2 matches 11 bases. The V gene's germline CDR1 is LGHDT and CDR2 YNNKEL (reference sequence). Trimming removed 2 bases from V and 0 bases from J; junction bases left unmatched: 4. The CDR3 covers 17 residues. The CDR3 loop reads CASSQTSGGSSTDTQYF. As DNA, the CDR3 is TGTGCCAGCAGCCAAACTAGCGGGGGTTCTAGCACAGATACGCAGTATTTT.

V gene TRBV9 combines with J gene TRBJ1-4; weak D call: TRBD1 (6 bases). The V gene lost 0 bases and the J gene lost 6 bases, with 9 bases spanning the gap. CDR3 length: 14 amino acids. Per germline, CDR1 SGDLS and CDR2 YYNGEE. CDR3 protein: CASSVGNRDEKLFF. CDR3 sequence (DNA): TGTGCCAGCAGCGTAGGCAACAGGGATGAAAAACTGTTTTTT.

The chain links TRBV21-1 to TRBJ1-4; TRBD1, as called in the table, went unchecked against the DNA. TRBV21-1 is termed a pseudogene. This CDR3 comprises 18 residues. CDR3 DNA: TGTGCCAGCAGCAAAGCCAGGGGGCAGGGCGCAACTAATGAAAAACTGTTTTTT. Translation: CASSKARGQGATNEKLFF.

The V and J genes are TRBV19 and TRBJ2-7, with TRBD2 matching over 7 bases. With V trimmed by 5 bases and J by 5 bases, 15 bases remained unmatched. CDR3 length equals 16 residues. Germline V CDR1 and CDR2: LNHDA, SQIVND (reference sequence). CDR3: CASSPPTGGLLNEQYF. For the CDR3, the DNA is TGTGCCAGTAGTCCCCCCACGGGGGGACTCCTCAACGAGCAGTACTTC.

This chain links TRBV4-3 with TRBJ1-6, with D possibly matching TRBD1 (5 bases). Trimming shortened V by 2 bases and J by 7 bases, and 12 bases separated the two germline ends. CDR1 is LGHNA and CDR2 is YSLEER in the germline V gene. The CDR3 length is 15 residues. The CDR3 reads CASSQPGLPNSPLHF. The CDR3 bases are TGCGCCAGCAGCCAACCGGGACTACCGAATTCACCCCTCCACTTT.